The 20 T cell receptor beta chains listed next were all sequenced from one sample in a study of blood T cell repertoires in COVID-19. The assay was immunoSEQ multiplex PCR, and TCRdb's table has in-frame clones only and misses some. Of about 140,000 clones detected, 75% to 90% appear once; the ten largest clones hold around 11%. Specimen: PBMCs or T cells enriched from blood (not recorded which). The receptors shown here come from a man between 60 and 75 years old who had recovered from COVID-19.

The CDR3 protein is CASSRSGTNYGYTF. Here the CDR3 DNA reads TGTGCCAGTAGTAGGTCAGGAACTAACTATGGCTACACCTTC. This chain uses TRBV19 with TRBJ1-2; D remains unclear. The germline V gene has CDR1 LNHDA and CDR2 SQIVND (reference sequence). This CDR3 is 14 amino acids long. Trimming took 4 bases from V and 0 from J, leaving 9 bases between them.

The CDR3 protein is CASSYSNSPVGELFF. The CDR3 nucleotides are TGTGCCAGCAGTTACTCTAATTCGCCGGTCGGGGAGCTGTTTTTT. This chain connects TRBV6-5 to TRBJ2-2; D unresolved. CDR3 length: 15 residues. V was pared by 0 bases and J by 7 bases, with 12 bases between. CDR1 is MNHEY, CDR2 SVGAGI, per germline.

This sequence joins TRBV5-1 and TRBJ1-5, with 8 bases lining up with TRBD1. Germline-derived CDR1 and CDR2 are SGHRS and YFSETQ. CDR3 length: 14 amino acids. V lost 5 bases and J lost 4; bases outside the gene matches: 5. The CDR3 loop reads CASSSGTGNQPQHF. In DNA, the CDR3 is TGCGCCAGCAGTTCCGGGACAGGTAATCAGCCCCAGCATTTT.

The chain has TRBV10-3 and TRBJ2-2, with D perhaps TRBD1 (6 bases). The CDR3 runs to 13 residues. Trimming cost V 4 bases and J 7 bases, with 10 bases left between them. Germline lookup yields CDR1 ENHRY and CDR2 SYGVKD. The CDR3 region is CAISGGLSGELFF. The DNA of the CDR3 is TGTGCCATCAGTGGGGGGCTAAGCGGGGAGCTGTTTTTT.

This chain uses TRBV5-6 with TRBJ2-7; D is possibly TRBD2 (5 bases). Between the trimmed V and J ends, which lost 0 bases and 3 bases, there was a span of 10 bases. The CDR3 is 14 amino acids. The V gene's germline CDR1 is SGHDT and CDR2 YYEEEE. As DNA, the CDR3 is TGTGCCAGCAGCTTGGGGACGGGGTACTACGAGCAGTACTTC. Its protein is CASSLGTGYYEQYF.

The chain combines TRBV5-4 with TRBJ2-7, with D possibly TRBD1 on 6 matching bases. The CDR3 totals 15 residues. V lost 0 bases, J lost 2 bases, and 12 bases lay in between. Germline values: CDR1 SGHNT, CDR2 YYREEE (reference sequence). The CDR3 protein is CASSLAGQRAYEQYF. In DNA form, the CDR3 reads TGTGCCAGCAGCTTGGCCGGACAGAGAGCCTACGAGCAGTACTTC.

J is TRBJ2-1 and V is TRBV27, with 8 bases lining up with TRBD2. This CDR3 comprises 12 residues. Germline CDR1 is MNHEY and CDR2 is SMNVEV (reference sequence). The V and J ends lost 6 bases and 8 bases, in that order; junction bases with no gene match: 3. The CDR3 protein is CASRGLVDEQFF. For the CDR3, the DNA is TGTGCCAGCAGGGGACTAGTCGATGAGCAGTTCTTC.

The V call is TRBV16, the J call TRBJ1-6, with D possibly TRBD1 on 6 matching bases. Trimming took off 5 bases at V and 4 bases at J, with 6 bases between the two ends. CDR1 KGHSY and CDR2 FQNENV come from the germline V gene. The length of the CDR3 is 13 residues. The CDR3 protein is CASSGQYNSPLHF. As DNA, the CDR3 is TGTGCCAGCAGCGGACAGTATAATTCACCCCTCCACTTT. Complete variable domain (other parts from reference TRBV16 and TRBJ1-6): GEEVAQTPKHLVRGEGQKAKLYCAPIKGHSYVFWYQQVLKNEFKFLISFQNENVFDETGMPKERFSAKCLPNSPCSLEIQATKLEDSAVYFCASSGQYNSPLHFGNGTRLTVT.

V is TRBV28 and J is TRBJ2-5; maybe TRBD1 (6 bases). The CDR3 covers 12 residues. V gave up 8 bases and J gave up 4 bases, with 11 bases separating them. Per germline, CDR1 MDHEN and CDR2 SYDVKM. The CDR3 protein is CASFGQPETQYF. In nucleotides, the CDR3 is TGTGCCAGCTTTGGACAGCCAGAGACCCAGTACTTC.

This clone was observed a single time. This chain connects TRBV5-1 to TRBJ2-2; TRBD2 matches at 9 bases. The V gene's germline CDR1 is SGHRS and CDR2 YFSETQ. The CDR3 sequence is 18 residues long. With 3 bases clipped from V and 0 bases from J, the junction kept 9 bases outside the gene matches. CDR3 in DNA: TGCGCCAGCAGCTCGGCAATAGCGGGGGAGGCGAACACCGGGGAGCTGTTTTTT. It translates to CASSSAIAGEANTGELFF.

The gene calls are TRBV7-7 and TRBJ2-5, with TRBD2 as a possible D gene (5 bases). Germline loops: CDR1 SSHAT, CDR2 FNYEAQ (reference sequence). V lost 1 base, J lost 5 bases, and 11 bases lay in between. There are 14 residues in the CDR3. CDR3 region: CASSLVGPGETQYF. The CDR3 DNA is TGTGCCAGCAGCTTAGTAGGCCCGGGGGAGACCCAGTACTTC.

This clone is a singleton in its sample. The chain couples TRBV7-2 to TRBJ2-7; maybe TRBD2 (6 bases). Per germline, CDR1 SGHTA and CDR2 FQGNSA. The CDR3 length is 16 residues. Trimming pared 7 bases from V and 0 bases from J, leaving 19 bases between. The CDR3 loop reads CASTLSPGLSSYEQYF. CDR3 coding DNA: TGTGCCAGCACTCTAAGTCCGGGACTCTCCTCCTACGAGCAGTACTTC. Using reference TRBV7-2 and TRBJ2-7 for the parts outside the CDR3, the full variable domain is GAGVSQSPSNKVTEKGKDVELRCDPISGHTALYWYRQSLGQGLEFLIYFQGNSAPDKSGLPSDRFSAERTGGSVSTLTIQRTQQEDSAVYLCASTLSPGLSSYEQYFGPGTRLTVT.

As concerns this clone: The same CDR3 also results from other DNA sequences found in this sample. The V gene is TRBV6-5, the J gene TRBJ1-6; 8 nucleotides align to TRBD1. V gave up 6 bases and J gave up 6 bases; unmatched junction bases: 4. Germline CDR1 and CDR2: MNHEY and SVGAGI. The CDR3 has 14 amino acids. The CDR3 region has the DNA TGTGCCAGCAGCCGACAGGGGAGTAATTCACCCCTCCACTTT. Translating it yields CASSRQGSNSPLHF.

The chain uses TRBV5-1 and TRBJ1-1; D not certain. This CDR3 spans 14 amino acids. Germline V gene sequence: CDR1 SGHRS, CDR2 YFSETQ. V lost 0 bases to trimming and J lost 6 bases, with 12 bases between them. The CDR3 region has the DNA TGCGCCAGCAGCTTGGGCTCTCCTGGGCCTGAAGCTTTCTTT. Encoded protein: CASSLGSPGPEAFF.

This chain connects TRBV5-4 to TRBJ1-2; 7 nucleotides align to TRBD1. Per the germline V gene, CDR1 is SGHNT and CDR2 is YYREEE (reference sequence). J gave up 7 bases and V 2 bases, and 5 bases lay outside the gene matches. The CDR3 covers 13 residues. The CDR3 region is CASSFTGVGGYTF. The CDR3 DNA follows: TGTGCCAGCAGCTTCACAGGGGTCGGTGGCTACACCTTC.

The chain carries TRBV27 and TRBJ1-6, with 7 bases that match TRBD1. Unmatched junction bases numbered 9, after V lost 7 bases and J lost 9 bases. Germline CDR1 reads MNHEY; CDR2 reads SMNVEV (reference sequence). The length of the CDR3 is 14 residues. In nucleotides, the CDR3 is TGTGCCAGCACCCTGGCAGGGGGAAGTTCACCCCTCCACTTT. Translation: CASTLAGGSSPLHF.

V and J are TRBV7-3 and TRBJ2-1; 7 bases match TRBD1. The length of the CDR3 is 11 residues. V lost 5 bases, J lost 8 bases, and 0 bases stayed unmatched. Germline-derived CDR1 and CDR2 are SGHTA and FQGTGA. The CDR3 sequence is CASSQGDEQFF. The DNA for the CDR3 is TGTGCCAGCAGCCAGGGGGATGAGCAGTTCTTC. Filled out from reference TRBV7-3 and TRBJ2-1, the complete variable domain reads GAGVSQTPSNKVTEKGKYVELRCDPISGHTALYWYRQSLGQGPEFLIYFQGTGAADDSGLPNDRFFAVRPEGSVSTLKIQRTERGDSAVYLCASSQGDEQFFGPGTRLTVL.

The chain carries TRBV30 and TRBJ1-2; D is perhaps TRBD1 (6 bases). The CDR3 spans 16 residues. The V gene lost 1 base and the J gene lost 5 bases, with 20 bases spanning the gap. Germline V gene data show CDR1 as GTSNPN and CDR2 as SVGIG (reference sequence). The CDR3 region has the DNA TGTGCCTGGAGTGCCCCCGGCACAGGGACTATTTATGGCTACACCTTC. This codes for CAWSAPGTGTIYGYTF.

This clone was counted a single time. V gene TRBV6-5 combines with J gene TRBJ1-5; D gene uncertain. The ends were cut back, 5 bases at V and 13 bases at J, with 15 bases in the middle. The CDR3 length is 12 residues. Germline CDR1 and CDR2: MNHEY and SVGAGI. The CDR3 loop reads CASSPLVSEQHF. CDR3 nucleotides: TGTGCCAGCAGTCCCCTAGTGAGTGAACAGCATTTT.

The chain uses TRBV27 and TRBJ2-7, with TRBD1 identical over 7 bases. J was trimmed by 5 bases and V by 4 bases; bases with no gene match: 11. CDR1 and CDR2 (germline): MNHEY, SMNVEV (reference sequence). The CDR3 contains 15 residues. CDR3 in DNA: TGTGCCAGCAGTTGGGACAGAAAACCTGGGGACGAGCAGTACTTC. Encoded protein: CASSWDRKPGDEQYF.